This passage covers 31 T cell receptor beta chains from one sample sequenced in a study of blood T cell repertoires in COVID-19. Some clones are missing from TCRdb's copy, which holds only in-frame ones; the method was immunoSEQ multiplex PCR. Among 330,000 or so clones listed, about 88% were seen once. The sequencing sample was made of PBMCs or T cells enriched from blood (not recorded which). Every receptor here comes from a woman younger than 45 who had been exposed to COVID-19.

V usage is TRBV7-3 and J usage is TRBJ2-7; 10 bases match TRBD2. The V gene's germline CDR1 is SGHTA and CDR2 FQGTGA. The CDR3 is made up of 14 amino acids. With 5 bases clipped from V and 5 bases from J, the junction kept 6 bases outside the gene matches. CDR3 sequence: CASSRSGRAHEQYF. The CDR3 nucleotides are TGTGCCAGCAGCCGGAGCGGGAGGGCCCACGAGCAGTACTTC.

The chain employs TRBV6-5 and TRBJ2-1; D not certain. The CDR3 runs to 15 residues. Trimming left V 7 bases short and J 0 bases short, with 13 bases between. Germline assignment: CDR1 MNHEY and CDR2 SVGAGI. As DNA, the CDR3 is TGTGCCAGCACCCCGACGGGTAGCTCCTACAATGAGCAGTTCTTC. This gives the protein CASTPTGSSYNEQFF.

The DNA for the CDR3 is TGTGCCAGCAGCGCCTCACCGGGACAGGGACCGGTCAATGAGCAGTTCTTC. This sequence encodes CASSASPGQGPVNEQFF. The chain uses TRBV7-9 and TRBJ2-1; TRBD1 matches 9 bases. The CDR3 extends over 17 amino acids. Germline V gene lookup returns CDR1 SEHNR and CDR2 FQNEAQ (reference sequence). With V trimmed by 5 bases and J by 6 bases, 14 bases remained unmatched. Based on the CDR3 plus reference TRBV7-9 and TRBJ2-1, the full variable domain is DTGVSQNPRHKITKRGQNVTFRCDPISEHNRLYWYRQTLGQGPEFLTYFQNEAQLEKSRLLSDRFSAERPKGSFSTLEIQRTEQGDSAMYLCASSASPGQGPVNEQFFGPGTRLTVL.

Points on this clone: The sample holds other DNA sequences that translate to the same CDR3. The chain employs TRBV5-1 and TRBJ2-7; D might be TRBD1 (5 bases). With 0 bases removed from V and 1 base from J, the gap between germline ends came to 8 bases. From germline, CDR1 is SGHRS and CDR2 YFSETQ. The CDR3 totals 14 residues. The CDR3 loop reads CASSLEPGSYEQYF. Written as DNA, the CDR3 is TGCGCCAGCAGCTTGGAACCAGGGTCCTACGAGCAGTACTTC.

This clone occurred a few times. The chain is built from TRBV27 and TRBJ1-5, with a tentative D call TRBD1 (6 bases). The germline V gene encodes CDR1 MNHEY and CDR2 SMNVEV (reference sequence). The CDR3 extends over 14 amino acids. Trimming stripped 2 bases from V and 4 bases from J, with 9 bases between. The CDR3 nucleotides are TGTGCCAGCAGTTTAATACAGGGTAATCAGCCCCAGCATTTT. Translated, it gives CASSLIQGNQPQHF.

As concerns this clone: The sample holds other DNA sequences that translate to the same CDR3. This rearrangement joins TRBV29-1 to TRBJ1-2; tentatively, D is TRBD1 (6 bases). This CDR3 is 10 amino acids long. Trimming removed 6 bases from V and 8 bases from J, with 10 bases in between. The germline V gene encodes CDR1 SQVTM and CDR2 ANQGSEA. CDR3 sequence reads: CSVDSYGYTF. Written as DNA, the CDR3 is TGCAGCGTGGACAGCTACGGCTACACCTTC. The full variable domain, in which reference TRBV29-1 and TRBJ1-2 provide the parts outside the CDR3, is SAVISQKPSRDICQRGTSLTIQCQVDSQVTMMFWYRQQPGQSLTLIATANQGSEATYESGFVIDKFPISRPNLTFSTLTVSNMSPEDSSIYLCSVDSYGYTFGSGTRLTVV.

The chain joins TRBV5-1 to TRBJ2-2; 12 bases are shared with TRBD2. The J segment lost 7 bases and the V segment lost 4 bases, leaving 11 bases of the junction unmatched. CDR3 length: 17 residues. Germline assignment: CDR1 SGHRS and CDR2 YFSETQ. The CDR3 DNA reads TGCGCCAGCAGCCCGGGGGGGACTAGCGGGTTCGACGGGGAGCTGTTTTTT. Residues: CASSPGGTSGFDGELFF.

The rearrangement joins TRBV6-5 to TRBJ1-2, with a tentative D call TRBD1 (5 bases). Germline CDR1 MNHEY, CDR2 SVGAGI. V was pared by 6 bases and J by 5 bases, with 19 bases between. The CDR3 consists of 15 residues. CDR3 residues: CASREGTVVGYGYTF. CDR3 sequence (DNA): TGTGCCAGCAGGGAGGGGACCGTAGTCGGTTATGGCTACACCTTC.

This clone was recorded a few times. This sequence joins TRBV28 and TRBJ1-5, with D perhaps TRBD1 (5 bases). V shed 3 bases and J shed 3 bases, with 15 bases lying between them. This CDR3 is built from 16 residues. Looked up from germline, CDR1 is MDHEN and CDR2 is SYDVKM. In nucleotides, the CDR3 is TGTGCCAGCAGTTTTAGCGGGGCTATAGTCAATCAGCCCCAGCATTTT. As protein: CASSFSGAIVNQPQHF. The complete variable domain, with remaining parts taken from reference TRBV28 and TRBJ1-5, reads DVKVTQSSRYLVKRTGEKVFLECVQDMDHENMFWYRQDPGLGLRLIYFSYDVKMKEKGDIPEGYSVSREKKERFSLILESASTNQTSMYLCASSFSGAIVNQPQHFGDGTRLSIL.

The chain couples TRBV9 to TRBJ1-4; TRBD1 matches at 9 bases. Trimming took 1 base from V and 5 from J; bases not matched to a gene: 0. Germline-derived CDR1 and CDR2 are SGDLS and YYNGEE. CDR3 length: 14 residues. CDR3 in amino acids: CASSVTGGNEKLFF. Here the CDR3 DNA reads TGTGCCAGCAGCGTAACAGGGGGCAATGAAAAACTGTTTTTT.

This clone was found a few times. The V call is TRBV27, the J call TRBJ2-2, with a weak D call TRBD1 (6 bases). This CDR3 region has 13 residues. Germline CDR1 and CDR2: MNHEY and SMNVEV (reference sequence). V was cut by 5 bases and J by 4 bases, with 8 bases left in between. CDR3 sequence reads: CASSHRATGELFF. CDR3 DNA: TGTGCCAGCAGTCACAGGGCCACCGGGGAGCTGTTTTTT.

The V gene is TRBV19, the J gene TRBJ1-1, with D possibly matching TRBD1 (6 bases). There are 13 residues in the CDR3. The V end was cut by 6 bases, the J end by 4 bases, with 12 bases between. Germline loops: CDR1 LNHDA, CDR2 SQIVND (reference sequence). The CDR3: CASRGGGGTEAFF. CDR3 sequence (DNA): TGTGCCAGTAGAGGGGGGGGAGGCACTGAAGCTTTCTTT.

The chain recombines TRBV30 with TRBJ1-1; D might be TRBD1 (6 bases). This CDR3 comprises 12 residues. With 3 bases removed from V and 5 bases from J, the gap between germline ends came to 10 bases. Germline assignment: CDR1 GTSNPN and CDR2 SVGIG (reference sequence). The CDR3 reads CAWRLQGTEAFF. CDR3 sequence (DNA): TGTGCCTGGAGGCTTCAGGGGACTGAAGCTTTCTTT.

The chain recombines TRBV28 with TRBJ1-2; D is uncertain. There are 13 residues in the CDR3. V was pared by 6 bases and J by 5 bases, with 13 bases between. Looked up from germline, CDR1 is MDHEN and CDR2 is SYDVKM. The chain's CDR3 is CASSQRAMYGYTF. The CDR3 region has the DNA TGTGCCAGCAGCCAGAGGGCTATGTATGGCTACACCTTC.

This chain connects TRBV5-1 to TRBJ2-3, with D perhaps TRBD1 (7 bases). This CDR3 is 14 amino acids long. V gave up 4 bases and J gave up 2 bases, with 11 bases separating them. Looked up from germline, CDR1 is SGHRS and CDR2 is YFSETQ. The CDR3 DNA follows: TGCGCCAGCAGCCGCGGGACAGTCACAGATACGCAGTATTTT. Translated, it gives CASSRGTVTDTQYF.

J is TRBJ2-3 and V is TRBV28; D perhaps matches TRBD2 (5 bases). The CDR3 is made up of 14 amino acids. CDR1 and CDR2 from the germline V gene are MDHEN and SYDVKM. Trimming stripped 4 bases from V and 0 bases from J, with 8 bases between. Here the CDR3 reads CASSSTTSTDTQYF. Here the CDR3 DNA reads TGTGCCAGCAGTTCGACTACCAGCACAGATACGCAGTATTTT.

This rearrangement joins TRBV5-4 to TRBJ2-1; 10 bases agree with TRBD1. Trimming at V came to 4 bases and at J to 8 bases, leaving 9 bases not matched to a gene. In germline, CDR1 is SGHNT, CDR2 YYREEE (reference sequence). CDR3 length: 15 amino acids. The CDR3 nucleotides are TGTGCCAGCAGCGAACCGGGACAGGGGAAAGATGAGCAGTTCTTC. Translated, it gives CASSEPGQGKDEQFF.

CDR3 coding DNA: TGCAGTACCGGGAGGAGGAACACTGAAGCTTTCTTT. It codes for CSTGRRNTEAFF. The chain uses TRBV29-1 and TRBJ1-1; D is uncertain. The CDR3 spans 12 residues. Germline V lookup: CDR1 SQVTM, CDR2 ANQGSEA.

The chain is built from TRBV21-1 and TRBJ2-2; no check of the table's D call, TRBD1, against the DNA was made. TRBV21-1 is a known pseudogene. The CDR3 covers 21 residues. The CDR3 region is CASSPPKGVLPGRKCAGELFF. The CDR3 coding sequence is TGTGCCAGCAGCCCCCCAAAAGGGGTCTTGCCGGGTCGGAAGTGCGCCGGGGAGCTGTTTTTT.

The V and J genes are TRBV28 and TRBJ1-1; possible D gene TRBD1, 6 bases. Looked up from germline, CDR1 is MDHEN and CDR2 is SYDVKM. CDR3 length equals 15 residues. The V end was cut by 4 bases, the J end by 5 bases, with 17 bases between. In DNA form, the CDR3 reads TGTGCCAGCAGTTCCGAGGGGGTCTGGAGGACTGAAGCTTTCTTT. Encoded protein: CASSSEGVWRTEAFF.

This clone was seen just once. This chain uses TRBV14 with TRBJ2-5; 8 bases are shared with TRBD1. Germline CDR1 is SGHDN and CDR2 is FVKESK. With 4 bases clipped from V and 2 bases from J, the junction kept 3 bases outside the gene matches. This CDR3 is 14 amino acids long. In nucleotides, the CDR3 is TGTGCCAGCAGCCGGGGGGACAGGCAAGAGACCCAGTACTTC. Protein sequence: CASSRGDRQETQYF.

The V and J genes are TRBV28 and TRBJ2-1, with TRBD2 matching 9 bases. The CDR3 contains 16 residues. CDR1 MDHEN and CDR2 SYDVKM come from the germline V gene. V shed 3 bases, J shed 1 base, and the junction held 4 bases outside the gene matches. CDR3 region: CASSFAGGPSYNEQFF. For the CDR3, the DNA is TGTGCCAGCAGTTTTGCGGGAGGGCCGTCCTACAATGAGCAGTTCTTC.

The V call is TRBV6-5, the J call TRBJ1-1, with D unresolved. V was pared by 0 bases and J by 1 base, with 9 bases between. The germline gives CDR1 MNHEY, CDR2 SVGAGI. This CDR3 comprises 15 residues. The CDR3 region has the DNA TGTGCCAGCAGTTACTCGGCAGGCCCGAACACTGAAGCTTTCTTT. It encodes CASSYSAGPNTEAFF.

This rearrangement joins TRBV30 to TRBJ2-1; 10 nucleotides line up with TRBD2. The CDR3 length is 14 residues. The V and J ends lost 1 base and 5 bases, in that order; junction bases with no gene match: 2. Per the germline V gene, CDR1 is GTSNPN and CDR2 is SVGIG (reference sequence). CDR3 DNA: TGTGCCTGGAGTGCAACTAGCGGGGACAATGAGCAGTTCTTC. This gives the protein CAWSATSGDNEQFF.

The CDR3 nucleotides are TGTGCCAGCAGCTTAACGGGACTAGCTGCCAATGAGCAGTTCTTC. Its translation: CASSLTGLAANEQFF. The chain carries TRBV11-3 and TRBJ2-1, with 9 bases identical to TRBD2. CDR1 and CDR2 from the germline V gene are SGHNT and YENEEA. The CDR3 loop spans 15 amino acids. V dropped 2 bases and J dropped 6; count of bases not matched to a gene: 5.

The rearrangement links TRBV24-1 to TRBJ2-1; 7 nucleotides line up with TRBD2. Germline V lookup: CDR1 KGHDR, CDR2 SFDVKD. The CDR3 is 14 residues long. After removal of 5 bases from V and 7 bases from J, the junction contained 7 bases not matched to a gene. The CDR3 nucleotides read TGTGCCACCAGTGGCGGGGGTCGGTTGAATGAGCAGTTCTTC. Translating gives CATSGGGRLNEQFF.

This sequence joins TRBV2 and TRBJ1-6; D gene ambiguous. Trimming cost V 8 bases and J 4 bases, with 6 bases left between them. CDR3 size: 12 residues. Germline V lookup: CDR1 SNHLY, CDR2 FYNNEI. The CDR3 sequence is CASVEYNSPLHF. The CDR3 DNA reads as TGTGCCAGCGTTGAGTATAATTCACCCCTCCACTTT.

This chain links TRBV4-2 with TRBJ1-2, with 7 bases matching TRBD1. The trim removed 1 base at V and 4 bases at J, leaving 0 bases unmatched. The CDR3 extends over 13 amino acids. Germline V gene lookup returns CDR1 LGHNA and CDR2 YNFKEQ. The CDR3: CASSQGQGYGYTF. CDR3 bases: TGTGCCAGCAGCCAAGGACAGGGCTATGGCTACACCTTC.

This clone is a singleton in its sample. V usage is TRBV7-6 and J usage is TRBJ2-1, with D possibly being TRBD2 (5 bases). Germline CDR1 reads SGHVS; CDR2 reads FNYEAQ. V lost 1 base and J 5 bases, leaving 12 bases between the germline ends. The CDR3 totals 15 residues. CDR3 DNA: TGTGCCAGCAGCTTAGGACTACTAATTAACAATGAGCAGTTCTTC. It is translated as CASSLGLLINNEQFF.

This rearrangement joins TRBV29-1 to TRBJ2-5, with D maybe TRBD1 (6 bases). The V gene lost 7 bases and the J gene lost 2 bases, with 14 bases spanning the gap. The CDR3 runs to 13 residues. CDR1 and CDR2 from the germline V gene are SQVTM and ANQGSEA. The CDR3 loop reads CSAQRTDQETQYF. The DNA for the CDR3 is TGCAGCGCTCAGAGGACAGATCAAGAGACCCAGTACTTC.

The V and J genes are TRBV10-1 and TRBJ2-7; 11 positions agree with TRBD2. CDR1 and CDR2 (germline): WNHNN, SYGVQD (reference sequence). The CDR3 is made up of 15 amino acids. Trimming at V came to 4 bases and at J to 5 bases, leaving 7 bases not matched to a gene. Here the CDR3 reads CASSVRLAGRHEQYF. In DNA, the CDR3 is TGCGCCAGCAGTGTCCGACTAGCGGGACGACACGAGCAGTACTTC.